These 8 T cell receptor beta chains were sequenced from one sample in a study of CD8+ T cells in alopecia areata. Following RNA extraction, reverse transcription yielded cDNA that acted as the sequencing template. Assay: immunoSEQ multiplex PCR; the TCRdb copy retains only in-frame clones and omits some. The table shows fewer than 150,000 clones, with around three fifths occurring only once. Specified treatment: oral pan-JAK inhibitor, 5-10 mg twice daily. Material: CD4+ T cells sorted from blood, obtained at week 24, from a patient treated with tofacitinib. These receptors all stem from a human donor with alopecia areata.

V gene TRBV29-1 combines with J gene TRBJ2-4; no clear D. The length of the CDR3 is 12 residues. Trimming took 4 bases from V and 8 from J, leaving 12 bases between them. Germline CDR1 is SQVTM and CDR2 is ANQGSEA. Written as DNA, the CDR3 is TGCAGCGTTGTGGCAGGTGATGACATTCAGTACTTC. Its translation: CSVVAGDDIQYF.

This rearrangement joins TRBV5-5 to TRBJ1-5; D is possibly TRBD1 (5 bases). Germline V gene sequence: CDR1 SGHKS, CDR2 YYEKEE (reference sequence). The CDR3 spans 14 residues. Trimming pared 4 bases from V and 4 bases from J, leaving 12 bases between. The CDR3: CASSQGVGNQPQHF. The CDR3 DNA is TGTGCCAGCAGCCAGGGTGTGGGGAATCAGCCCCAGCATTTT.

As concerns this clone: The same CDR3 can be traced to other DNA sequences in this sample. This chain connects TRBV10-3 to TRBJ2-7, with a possible D match to TRBD1 (6 bases). The CDR3 loop spans 13 amino acids. Germline CDR1 reads ENHRY; CDR2 reads SYGVKD. Trimming removed 6 bases at V and 3 bases at J, with 12 bases between. The CDR3 sequence: CAISGDNSYEQYF. DNA for the CDR3: TGTGCCATCAGCGGGGACAATAGCTACGAGCAGTACTTC.

The gene calls are TRBV15 and TRBJ1-2; 8 nucleotides align to TRBD1. Germline assignment: CDR1 LNHNV and CDR2 YYDKDF (reference sequence). After removal of 1 base from V and 8 bases from J, the junction contained 6 bases not matched to a gene. The CDR3 contains 14 residues. CDR3 in DNA: TGTGCCACCAGCAGAGCGACAGGGGCGGGGGGCTACACCTTC. Translating it yields CATSRATGAGGYTF.

The CDR3 loop reads CASSPHETQYF. CDR3 sequence (DNA): TGTGCCAGCAGCCCCCATGAGACCCAGTACTTC. This sequence joins TRBV7-2 and TRBJ2-5; no clear D gene. CDR1 and CDR2 (germline): SGHTA, FQGNSA. V lost 5 bases, J lost 5 bases, and 6 bases lay in between. The CDR3 has 11 residues. Full variable domain (rest looked up from reference TRBV7-2 and TRBJ2-5): GAGVSQSPSNKVTEKGKDVELRCDPISGHTALYWYRQSLGQGLEFLIYFQGNSAPDKSGLPSDRFSAERTGGSVSTLTIQRTQQEDSAVYLCASSPHETQYFGPGTRLLVL.

This chain uses TRBV27 with TRBJ1-2; 7 nucleotides agree with TRBD1. From germline, CDR1 is MNHEY and CDR2 SMNVEV (reference sequence). There are 14 residues in the CDR3. V dropped 5 bases and J dropped 8; count of bases not matched to a gene: 11. Here the CDR3 reads CASSTDTGVRGYTF. DNA for the CDR3: TGTGCCAGCAGTACTGATACAGGGGTGAGGGGCTACACCTTC.

J is TRBJ2-3 and V is TRBV4-3; the match to TRBD1 covers 8 bases. In germline, CDR1 is LGHNA, CDR2 YSLEER. V trimming: 5 bases; J trimming: 4 bases; junction bases outside the gene matches: 5. CDR3 length: 14 residues. The CDR3, as DNA: TGCGCCAGCAGCTCGAGGACAGGGCCAGATACGCAGTATTTT. This translates into CASSSRTGPDTQYF.

In its sample, this clone was seen a few times. The CDR3 DNA reads as TGTGCCAGCAGCCCCCAACAGGGGGTCGGGGAGCAGTACTTC. Translated, it gives CASSPQQGVGEQYF. The V call is TRBV7-8, the J call TRBJ2-7; TRBD1 matches at 8 bases. This CDR3 comprises 14 residues. V shed 5 bases and J 7 bases; nucleotides not matched to a gene: 10. Germline assignment: CDR1 SGHVS and CDR2 FQNEAQ.